This T cell receptor beta chain stems from a study of blood T cells in healthy people across ages. Study outcomes and limitations: Not knowing donor CMV status may have confounded expanded clonotype changes. Naive and antigen-experienced cells could not be conclusively compared, given unsorted PBMCs.

Of note for this clonotype: Its antigen is not known.

Together with a sample-barcoded 5' primer, a J-beta primer mix was included in a second PCR lasting roughly 6 to 12 cycles. TCRdb independently ran MiXCR on the 5' RACE reads; one entry per CDR3 protein. The data contain around 940,000 distinct CDR3 sequences, roughly 50% of them seen just once; the ten biggest clones take up about 21%. The length of the CDR3 is 14 residues. V lost 1 base to trimming and J lost 5 bases, with 11 bases between them. Per the germline V gene, CDR1 is SGHDN and CDR2 is FVKESK. The sequence was collected from a woman in her sixties or seventies in good health. V usage is TRBV14 and J usage is TRBJ2-5; the D gene is possibly TRBD2 (6 bases). Sequenced material: blood. Written as DNA, the CDR3 is TGTGCCAGCAGCCAAGTAGGCGGGATCGAGACCCAGTACTTC. Protein product: CASSQVGGIETQYF.